A selection of T cell receptor beta chains follows, all from one sample in a study of beta chain features in type 1 diabetes. Profiling relied on immunoSEQ multiplex PCR, and the TCRdb table lists in-frame clones only, not all of them. This table has a few hundred thousand clones, 9.5% to 10% appearing once. Sequenced: central memory CD4+ T cells from blood. These receptors originate from a man between 25 and 39 years old with type 1 diabetes. The CDR3 runs from the conserved cysteine through the conserved F or W. Fields, in order: V gene, D gene, J gene, clone size, CDR3 protein, CDR3 DNA. D genes are given only for firm matches. The size entry is marked missing in some rows and otherwise reads once, few, many or a size class.

v_gene: TRBV19; d_gene: TRBD2; j_gene: TRBJ2-1; abundance: many; CDR3aa: CASSSEGGDEQFF; CDR3nt: TGTGCCAGTAGCTCGGAGGGAGGGGATGAGCAGTTCTTC
v_gene: TRBV5-1; d_gene: .; j_gene: TRBJ1-5; abundance: .; CDR3aa: CASSLAPGGEQPQHF; CDR3nt: TGCGCCAGCAGCTTGGCCCCGGGAGGGGAACAGCCCCAGCATTTT
v_gene: TRBV27; d_gene: .; j_gene: TRBJ2-7; abundance: .; CDR3aa: CASSKRTLSYEQYF; CDR3nt: TGTGCCAGCAGTAAACGGACCCTCTCCTACGAGCAGTACTTC
v_gene: TRBV6-5; d_gene: .; j_gene: TRBJ2-2; abundance: .; CDR3aa: CASSLHVVTGELFF; CDR3nt: TGTGCCAGCAGTCTCCACGTCGTCACCGGGGAGCTGTTTTTT
v_gene: TRBV7-5; d_gene: .; j_gene: TRBJ1-2; abundance: .; CDR3aa: CASSWRDSAYGYTF; CDR3nt: TGTGCCAGCAGCTGGAGGGACAGCGCCTATGGCTACACCTTC
v_gene: TRBV7-3; d_gene: .; j_gene: TRBJ1-2; abundance: few; CDR3aa: CASSSRRSGYTF; CDR3nt: TGTGCCAGCAGCTCCCGTCGTTCCGGCTACACCTTC
v_gene: TRBV6-6; d_gene: .; j_gene: TRBJ2-2; abundance: .; CDR3aa: CASSTPANTGELFF; CDR3nt: TGTGCCAGCAGTACACCCGCCAACACCGGGGAGCTGTTTTTT
v_gene: TRBV7-6; d_gene: TRBD2; j_gene: TRBJ2-2; abundance: few; CDR3aa: CASSWSGTNSGELFF; CDR3nt: TGTGCCAGCAGCTGGAGCGGGACGAATTCCGGGGAGCTGTTTTTT
v_gene: TRBV30; d_gene: .; j_gene: TRBJ1-2; abundance: few; CDR3aa: CAWSVAGTPRDGYTF; CDR3nt: TGTGCCTGGAGTGTAGCAGGAACCCCGAGGGATGGCTACACCTTC
v_gene: TRBV4-2; d_gene: .; j_gene: TRBJ2-3; abundance: .; CDR3aa: CASSQDMPGETDTQYF; CDR3nt: TGTGCCAGCAGCCAAGATATGCCGGGAGAAACAGATACGCAGTATTTT
v_gene: TRBV5-1; d_gene: .; j_gene: TRBJ2-7; abundance: few; CDR3aa: CASSFGDTPYEQYF; CDR3nt: TGCGCCAGCAGCTTTGGGGACACCCCCTACGAGCAGTACTTC
v_gene: TRBV5-5; d_gene: TRBD1; j_gene: TRBJ1-1; abundance: few; CDR3aa: CASSRGTGLEAFF; CDR3nt: TGTGCCAGCAGCCGAGGGACAGGGCTTGAAGCTTTCTTT
v_gene: TRBV6-5; d_gene: TRBD2; j_gene: TRBJ2-3; abundance: .; CDR3aa: CASTKRESLDTQYF; CDR3nt: TGTGCCAGCACTAAGCGGGAGTCCTTAGATACGCAGTATTTT
v_gene: TRBV7-2; d_gene: TRBD2; j_gene: TRBJ2-3; abundance: .; CDR3aa: CASSLDSGSTDTQYF; CDR3nt: TGTGCCAGCAGTTTAGATAGCGGGAGCACAGATACGCAGTATTTT
v_gene: TRBV7-2; d_gene: .; j_gene: TRBJ2-1; abundance: few; CDR3aa: CASSLEVNHNEQFF; CDR3nt: TGTGCCAGCAGCTTAGAGGTTAATCACAATGAGCAGTTCTTC
v_gene: TRBV7-3; d_gene: TRBD2; j_gene: TRBJ2-3; abundance: .; CDR3aa: CASSLVSGTSGLDTQYF; CDR3nt: TGTGCCAGCAGCTTAGTATCCGGGACTAGCGGTCTTGATACGCAGTATTTT
v_gene: TRBV7-3; d_gene: .; j_gene: TRBJ2-3; abundance: .; CDR3aa: CASSRQSGTDTQYF; CDR3nt: TGTGCCAGCAGCCGACAGTCTGGCACAGATACGCAGTATTTT
v_gene: TRBV27; d_gene: .; j_gene: TRBJ2-7; abundance: many; CDR3aa: CASSRPRTGSYEQYF; CDR3nt: TGTGCCAGCAGTCGCCCCCGGACTGGGTCCTACGAGCAGTACTTC
v_gene: TRBV28; d_gene: TRBD2; j_gene: TRBJ2-7; abundance: few; CDR3aa: CASSPSGRESYEQYF; CDR3nt: TGTGCCAGCAGCCCTAGCGGGAGGGAGTCCTACGAGCAGTACTTC
v_gene: TRBV13; d_gene: .; j_gene: TRBJ2-6; abundance: many; CDR3aa: CASSPTGQSGANVLTF; CDR3nt: TGTGCCAGCAGCCCTACGGGACAATCTGGGGCCAACGTCCTGACTTTC
v_gene: TRBV5-1; d_gene: TRBD2; j_gene: TRBJ2-1; abundance: .; CDR3aa: CASSSPAAGGLGEQFF; CDR3nt: TGCGCCAGCAGCTCCCCAGCAGCGGGAGGTCTCGGCGAGCAGTTCTTC
v_gene: TRBV7-8; d_gene: .; j_gene: TRBJ2-1; abundance: .; CDR3aa: CASSLVGSVNEQFF; CDR3nt: TGTGCCAGCAGCTTAGTGGGGAGCGTCAATGAGCAGTTCTTC
v_gene: TRBV10-3; d_gene: TRBD1; j_gene: TRBJ1-4; abundance: many; CDR3aa: CAIPQRDRVGSNEKLFF; CDR3nt: TGTGCCATCCCTCAACGGGACAGGGTAGGGTCTAATGAAAAACTGTTTTTT
v_gene: TRBV6-5; d_gene: .; j_gene: TRBJ2-7; abundance: few; CDR3aa: CAIGRPVSYEQYF; CDR3nt: TGTGCCATAGGGCGACCTGTCTCCTACGAGCAGTACTTC
v_gene: TRBV6-1; d_gene: .; j_gene: TRBJ1-5; abundance: many; CDR3aa: CASGFRGPAQPQHF; CDR3nt: TGTGCCAGCGGGTTCCGGGGGCCGGCTCAGCCCCAGCATTTT
v_gene: TRBV30; d_gene: .; j_gene: TRBJ1-1; abundance: .; CDR3aa: CAWRIMNTEAFF; CDR3nt: TGTGCCTGGAGGATCATGAACACTGAAGCTTTCTTT
v_gene: TRBV18; d_gene: TRBD1; j_gene: TRBJ2-7; abundance: .; CDR3aa: CASSPSSLGTGNSEQYF; CDR3nt: TGTGCCAGCTCACCCAGTTCTTTGGGGACAGGGAACTCCGAGCAGTACTTC
v_gene: TRBV4-3; d_gene: TRBD2; j_gene: TRBJ2-4; abundance: few; CDR3aa: CASSPLADLAKNIQYF; CDR3nt: TGCGCCAGCAGCCCCCTAGCGGACTTAGCCAAAAACATTCAGTACTTC
v_gene: TRBV21-1; d_gene: .; j_gene: TRBJ2-7; abundance: many; CDR3aa: CASSTRRSYEQYF; CDR3nt: TGTGCCAGCAGCACCCGACGGTCCTACGAGCAGTACTTC
v_gene: TRBV6-6; d_gene: .; j_gene: TRBJ1-2; abundance: .; CDR3aa: CASPPCPTENYGYTF; CDR3nt: TGTGCCAGCCCGCCCTGTCCGACAGAAAACTATGGCTACACCTTC
v_gene: TRBV2; d_gene: .; j_gene: TRBJ1-1; abundance: many; CDR3aa: CASIRDRTEAFF; CDR3nt: TGTGCCAGCATCCGGGACCGCACTGAAGCTTTCTTT
v_gene: TRBV19; d_gene: TRBD1; j_gene: TRBJ2-7; abundance: .; CDR3aa: CASSTGQDYEQYF; CDR3nt: TGTGCCAGTAGTACGGGACAGGACTACGAGCAGTACTTC
v_gene: TRBV6-6; d_gene: .; j_gene: TRBJ1-2; abundance: .; CDR3aa: CASSYSGRLSGYTF; CDR3nt: TGTGCCAGCAGTTACTCTGGACGGCTTTCTGGCTACACCTTC
v_gene: TRBV7-3; d_gene: .; j_gene: TRBJ2-5; abundance: .; CDR3aa: CASSLRGSAQETQYF; CDR3nt: TGTGCCAGCAGCTTAAGGGGTAGCGCCCAAGAGACCCAGTACTTC
v_gene: TRBV5-4; d_gene: .; j_gene: TRBJ2-1; abundance: .; CDR3aa: CASSQDGGGAPLF; CDR3nt: TGTGCCAGCAGCCAAGATGGAGGGGGCGCCCCGCTCTTC
v_gene: TRBV10-3; d_gene: .; j_gene: TRBJ1-1; abundance: few; CDR3aa: CAIRGRLNTEAFF; CDR3nt: TGTGCCATCAGGGGTAGATTGAACACTGAAGCTTTCTTT
v_gene: TRBV2; d_gene: .; j_gene: TRBJ1-1; abundance: few; CDR3aa: CASRVNSNTEAFF; CDR3nt: TGTGCCAGCAGGGTGAACTCGAACACTGAAGCTTTCTTT
v_gene: TRBV4-3; d_gene: TRBD1; j_gene: TRBJ2-3; abundance: .; CDR3aa: CASSQGTGGSTDTQYF; CDR3nt: TGCGCCAGCAGCCAAGGGACAGGGGGTAGCACAGATACGCAGTATTTT
v_gene: TRBV11-2; d_gene: .; j_gene: TRBJ1-3; abundance: .; CDR3aa: CASSLETGNTIYF; CDR3nt: TGTGCCAGCAGCTTAGAGACAGGAAACACCATATATTTT
v_gene: TRBV5-1; d_gene: .; j_gene: TRBJ2-3; abundance: few; CDR3aa: CASSLDVDTDTQYF; CDR3nt: TGCGCCAGCAGCTTGGACGTAGATACAGATACGCAGTATTTT
v_gene: TRBV29-1; d_gene: TRBD1; j_gene: TRBJ2-2; abundance: .; CDR3aa: CSIERTGNTGELFF; CDR3nt: TGCAGCATTGAAAGGACAGGGAACACCGGGGAGCTGTTTTTT
v_gene: TRBV6-5; d_gene: .; j_gene: TRBJ2-7; abundance: .; CDR3aa: CASRRQIDYEQYF; CDR3nt: TGTGCCAGCAGAAGACAGATTGACTACGAGCAGTACTTC
v_gene: TRBV28; d_gene: TRBD1; j_gene: TRBJ2-5; abundance: .; CDR3aa: CASRSGTVQETQYF; CDR3nt: TGTGCCAGCAGGTCCGGGACAGTCCAAGAGACCCAGTACTTC
v_gene: TRBV5-4; d_gene: TRBD2; j_gene: TRBJ2-3; abundance: .; CDR3aa: CASSLGPSGIGSDTQYF; CDR3nt: TGTGCCAGCAGCTTGGGCCCTAGCGGGATAGGGTCAGATACGCAGTATTTT
v_gene: TRBV7-9; d_gene: .; j_gene: TRBJ2-3; abundance: few; CDR3aa: CASSYNRGTDTQYF; CDR3nt: TGTGCCAGCAGCTATAATCGGGGAACAGATACGCAGTATTTT
v_gene: TRBV5-1; d_gene: .; j_gene: TRBJ1-4; abundance: few; CDR3aa: CASSFETTNEKLFF; CDR3nt: TGCGCCAGCAGCTTCGAAACAACTAATGAAAAACTGTTTTTT
v_gene: TRBV28; d_gene: .; j_gene: TRBJ1-1; abundance: .; CDR3aa: CASLQGWNTEAFF; CDR3nt: TGTGCCAGCCTACAGGGATGGAACACTGAAGCTTTCTTT
v_gene: TRBV15; d_gene: TRBD2; j_gene: TRBJ2-5; abundance: .; CDR3aa: CATSRDGSSGEETQYF; CDR3nt: TGTGCCACCAGCAGAGATGGGTCTAGCGGCGAAGAGACCCAGTACTTC
v_gene: TRBV28; d_gene: TRBD1; j_gene: TRBJ1-5; abundance: few; CDR3aa: CASQREGAGQPQHF; CDR3nt: TGTGCCAGCCAAAGGGAGGGGGCAGGTCAGCCCCAGCATTTT